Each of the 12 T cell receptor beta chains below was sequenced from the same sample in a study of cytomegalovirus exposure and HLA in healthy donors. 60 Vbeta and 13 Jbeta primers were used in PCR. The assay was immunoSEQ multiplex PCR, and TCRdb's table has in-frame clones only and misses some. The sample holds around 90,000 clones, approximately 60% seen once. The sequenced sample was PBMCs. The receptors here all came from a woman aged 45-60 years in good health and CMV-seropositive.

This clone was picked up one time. CDR3 bases: TGTGCCAGCAACCTAGGAGCAGGGATGAACACTGAAGCTTTCTTT. Protein product: CASNLGAGMNTEAFF. The chain joins TRBV9 to TRBJ1-1; possible D gene TRBD1, 5 bases. CDR1 and CDR2 from the germline V gene are SGDLS and YYNGEE. The length of the CDR3 is 15 residues. Between the trimmed V and J ends, which lost 6 bases and 0 bases, there was a span of 15 bases.

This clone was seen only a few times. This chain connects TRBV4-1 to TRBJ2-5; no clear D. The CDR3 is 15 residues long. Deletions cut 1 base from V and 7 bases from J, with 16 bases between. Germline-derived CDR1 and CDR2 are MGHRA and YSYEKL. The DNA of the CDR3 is TGCGCCAGCAGCCAAGTGGGCGAGACCATAGGGACCCAGTACTTC. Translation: CASSQVGETIGTQYF.

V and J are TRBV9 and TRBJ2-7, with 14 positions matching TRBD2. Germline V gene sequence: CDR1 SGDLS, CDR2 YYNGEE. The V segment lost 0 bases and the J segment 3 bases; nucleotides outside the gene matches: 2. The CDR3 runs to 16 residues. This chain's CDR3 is CASSVGGTSGGYEQYF. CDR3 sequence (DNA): TGTGCCAGCAGCGTAGGGGGGACTAGCGGGGGCTACGAGCAGTACTTC.

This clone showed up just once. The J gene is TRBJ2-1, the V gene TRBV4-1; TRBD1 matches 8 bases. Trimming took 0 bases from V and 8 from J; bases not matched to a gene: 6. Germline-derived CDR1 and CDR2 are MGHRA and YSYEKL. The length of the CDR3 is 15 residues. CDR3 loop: CASSQDMDRDYEQFF. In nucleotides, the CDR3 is TGCGCCAGCAGCCAAGATATGGACAGGGACTATGAGCAGTTCTTC.

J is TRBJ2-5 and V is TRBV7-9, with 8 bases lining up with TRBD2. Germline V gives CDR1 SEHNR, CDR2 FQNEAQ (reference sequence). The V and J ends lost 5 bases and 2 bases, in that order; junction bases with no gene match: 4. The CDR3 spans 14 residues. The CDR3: CASSPSGQQETQYF. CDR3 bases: TGTGCCAGCAGCCCTAGCGGGCAGCAAGAGACCCAGTACTTC.

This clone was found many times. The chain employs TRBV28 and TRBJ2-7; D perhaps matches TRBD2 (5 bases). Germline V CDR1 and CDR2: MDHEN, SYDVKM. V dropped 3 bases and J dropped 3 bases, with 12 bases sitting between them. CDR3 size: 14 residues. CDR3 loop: CASSFAGEGYEQYF. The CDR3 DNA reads TGTGCCAGCAGTTTTGCAGGAGAGGGCTACGAGCAGTACTTC.

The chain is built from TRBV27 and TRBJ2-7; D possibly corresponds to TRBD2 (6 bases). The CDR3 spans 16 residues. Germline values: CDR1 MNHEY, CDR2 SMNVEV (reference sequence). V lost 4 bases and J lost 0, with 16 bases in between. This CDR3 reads CASSSLGGRGSYEQYF. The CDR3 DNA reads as TGTGCCAGCAGTTCATTGGGGGGACGGGGCTCCTACGAGCAGTACTTC.

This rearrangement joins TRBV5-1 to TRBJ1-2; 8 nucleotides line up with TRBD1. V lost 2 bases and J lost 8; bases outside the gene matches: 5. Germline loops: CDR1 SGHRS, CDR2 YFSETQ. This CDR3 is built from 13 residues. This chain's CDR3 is CASSFSGGDGYTF. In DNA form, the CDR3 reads TGCGCCAGCAGCTTTTCAGGGGGCGACGGCTACACCTTC.

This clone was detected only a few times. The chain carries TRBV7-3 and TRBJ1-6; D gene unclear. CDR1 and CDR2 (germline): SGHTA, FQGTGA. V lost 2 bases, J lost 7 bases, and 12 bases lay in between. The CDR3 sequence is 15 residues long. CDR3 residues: CASSLLNSENSPLHF. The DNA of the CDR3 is TGTGCCAGCAGCTTACTTAACTCTGAAAATTCACCCCTCCACTTT.

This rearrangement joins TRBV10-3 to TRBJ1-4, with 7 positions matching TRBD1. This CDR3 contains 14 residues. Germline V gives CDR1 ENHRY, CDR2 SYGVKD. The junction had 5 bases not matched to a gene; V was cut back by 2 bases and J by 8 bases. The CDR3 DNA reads TGTGCCATCAGTGAGGACAGGGTGGGCGAAAAACTGTTTTTT. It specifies CAISEDRVGEKLFF.

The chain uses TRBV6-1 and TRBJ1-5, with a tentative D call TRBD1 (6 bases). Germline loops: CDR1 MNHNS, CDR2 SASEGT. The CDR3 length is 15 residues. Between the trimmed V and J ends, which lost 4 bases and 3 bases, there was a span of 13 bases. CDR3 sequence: CASSGWTATNQPQHF. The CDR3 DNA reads TGTGCCAGCAGTGGTTGGACAGCCACCAATCAGCCCCAGCATTTT.

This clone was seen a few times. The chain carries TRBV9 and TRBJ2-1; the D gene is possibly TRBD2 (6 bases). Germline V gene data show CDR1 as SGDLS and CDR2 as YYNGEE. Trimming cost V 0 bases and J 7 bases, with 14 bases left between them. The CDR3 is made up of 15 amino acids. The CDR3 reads CASSVGGLSGNEQFF. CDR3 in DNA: TGTGCCAGCAGCGTAGGGGGACTCTCCGGGAATGAGCAGTTCTTC.